The rows below give T cell receptor beta chains drawn from one sample of a study of response to subunit inactivated influenza vaccine. TCRdb re-called the RT-PCR reads through MiXCR, storing one row per CDR3 protein. The sample has 600,000 to 850,000 distinct CDR3 sequences; around 13% are singletons. The sequences come from PBMCs from blood, collected 14 to 15 days before vaccination. The origin of the receptors is a man in his fifties or sixties who received an inactivated influenza vaccine. Each CDR3 is given without its conserved first and last residue. Not every row has a clone size; where given, it reads once, few, many or a size class.

size	J	V	CDR3
NA	TRBJ2-7	TRBV28	AGSSLAGGTYEQY
NA	TRBJ2-3	TRBV20-1	SVPGRPHTDTQY
few	TRBJ1-3	TRBV5-1	ASSARTGGSSGNTIY
few	TRBJ1-5	TRBV30	AWSVRNNQPQH
few	TRBJ2-7	TRBV5-1	ASSFQPGGPYEQY
once	TRBJ2-7	TRBV7-2	ASSFQTQAGEQY
NA	TRBJ2-7	TRBV10-3	ASGPSGFYEQY
NA	TRBJ2-7	TRBV29-1	SVKSPRDYEQN
NA	TRBJ2-2	TRBV7-8	ASISGGNTGELF
NA	TRBJ2-5	TRBV15	ATSRALGLAGVIETQY
many	TRBJ1-1	TRBV11-2	ASSLSGMNTEAF
NA	TRBJ1-1	TRBV7-8	ASSLWDRNTEAF
many	TRBJ2-3	TRBV4-1	ASSQGGSTDTQY
few	TRBJ2-3	TRBV7-8	ASSIRAQAPDTQY
many	TRBJ2-3	TRBV5-1	ASSLGYRTSTDTQY
few	TRBJ2-7	TRBV5-1	ASSPSVGSDEQY
NA	TRBJ2-2	TRBV12-3/TRBV12-4	ASGPRGETGELF